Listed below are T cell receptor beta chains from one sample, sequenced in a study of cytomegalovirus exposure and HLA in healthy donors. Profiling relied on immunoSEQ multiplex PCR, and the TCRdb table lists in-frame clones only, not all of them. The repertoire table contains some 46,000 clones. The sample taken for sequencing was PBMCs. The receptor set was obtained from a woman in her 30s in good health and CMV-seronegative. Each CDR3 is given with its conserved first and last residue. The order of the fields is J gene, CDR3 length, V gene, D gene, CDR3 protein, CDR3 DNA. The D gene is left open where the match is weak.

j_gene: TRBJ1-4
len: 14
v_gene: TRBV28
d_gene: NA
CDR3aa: CASSSGPTNEKLFF
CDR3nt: TGTGCCAGCAGTTCTGGGCCAACTAATGAAAAACTGTTTTTT

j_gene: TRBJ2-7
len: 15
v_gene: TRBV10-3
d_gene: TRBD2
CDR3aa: CAISEERGLSYEQYF
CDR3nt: TGTGCCATCAGTGAGGAGCGGGGACTCTCCTACGAGCAGTACTTC

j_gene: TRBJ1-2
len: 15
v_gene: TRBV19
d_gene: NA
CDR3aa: CASSISTNPNYGYTF
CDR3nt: TGTGCCAGTAGTATTTCGACAAATCCTAACTATGGCTACACCTTC

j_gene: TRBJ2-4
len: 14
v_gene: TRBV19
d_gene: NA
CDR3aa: CASSDLQAKNIQYF
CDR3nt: TGTGCCAGTAGTGATTTACAAGCCAAAAACATTCAGTACTTC

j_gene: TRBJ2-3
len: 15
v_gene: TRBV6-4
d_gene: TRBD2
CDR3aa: CASSEMAGGTDTQYF
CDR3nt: TGTGCCAGCAGTGAAATGGCGGGAGGCACAGATACGCAGTATTTT

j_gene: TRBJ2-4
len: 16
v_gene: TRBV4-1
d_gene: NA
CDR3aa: CASSLPGELAKNIQYF
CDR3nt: TGCGCCAGCAGCCTCCCTGGTGAACTAGCCAAAAACATTCAGTACTTC

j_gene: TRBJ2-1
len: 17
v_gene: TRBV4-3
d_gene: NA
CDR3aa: CASSQVAQLLIANEQFF
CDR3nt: TGCGCCAGCAGCCAAGTAGCGCAACTCCTTATAGCCAATGAGCAGTTCTTC

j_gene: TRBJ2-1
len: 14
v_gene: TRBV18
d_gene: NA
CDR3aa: CASSPLTSNNEQFF
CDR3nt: TGTGCCAGCTCACCGTTAACTAGCAACAATGAGCAGTTCTTC

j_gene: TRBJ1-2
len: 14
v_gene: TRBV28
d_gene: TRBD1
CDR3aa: CASSLAGGVGGYTF
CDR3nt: TGTGCCAGCAGTTTAGCAGGGGGCGTAGGCGGCTACACCTTC

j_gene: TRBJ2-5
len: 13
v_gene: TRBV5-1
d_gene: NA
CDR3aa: CASSPGARETQYF
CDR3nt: TGCGCCAGCAGCCCAGGGGCAAGGGAGACCCAGTACTTC

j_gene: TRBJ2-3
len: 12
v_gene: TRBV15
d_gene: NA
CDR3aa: CATSRVGDTQYF
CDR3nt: TGTGCCACCAGCAGAGTCGGGGATACGCAGTATTTT